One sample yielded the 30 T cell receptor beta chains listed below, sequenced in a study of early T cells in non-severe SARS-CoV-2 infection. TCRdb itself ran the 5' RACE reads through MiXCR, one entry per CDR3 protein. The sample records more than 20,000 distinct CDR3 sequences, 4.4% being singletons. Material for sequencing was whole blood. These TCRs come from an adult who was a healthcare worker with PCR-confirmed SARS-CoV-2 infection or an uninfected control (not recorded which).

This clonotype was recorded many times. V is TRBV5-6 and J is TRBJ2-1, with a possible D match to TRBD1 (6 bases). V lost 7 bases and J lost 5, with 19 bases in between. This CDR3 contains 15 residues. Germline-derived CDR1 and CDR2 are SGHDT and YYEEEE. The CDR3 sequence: CASFVQGQTNNEQFF. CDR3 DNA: TGTGCCAGCTTCGTCCAAGGACAGACCAACAATGAGCAGTTCTTC.

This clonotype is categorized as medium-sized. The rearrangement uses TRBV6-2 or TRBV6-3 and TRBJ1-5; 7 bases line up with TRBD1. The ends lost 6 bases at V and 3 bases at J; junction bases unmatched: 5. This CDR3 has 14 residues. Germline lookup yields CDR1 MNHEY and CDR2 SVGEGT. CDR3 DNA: TGTGCCAGCAGCACCGGGACAGTCAATCAGCCCCAGCATTTT. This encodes CASSTGTVNQPQHF.

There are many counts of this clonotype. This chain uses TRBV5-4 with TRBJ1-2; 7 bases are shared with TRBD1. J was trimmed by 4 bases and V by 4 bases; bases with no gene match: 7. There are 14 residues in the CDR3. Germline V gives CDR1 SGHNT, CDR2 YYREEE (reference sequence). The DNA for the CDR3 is TGTGCCAGCAGCCCCCCGACAGGGCTCTATGGCTACACCTTC. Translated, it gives CASSPPTGLYGYTF.

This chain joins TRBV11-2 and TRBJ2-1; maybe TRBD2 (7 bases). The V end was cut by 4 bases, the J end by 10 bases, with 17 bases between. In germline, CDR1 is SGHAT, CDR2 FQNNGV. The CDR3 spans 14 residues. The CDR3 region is CASSSIGGGKEQFF. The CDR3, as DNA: TGTGCCAGCAGCTCAATAGGGGGGGGAAAGGAGCAGTTCTTC. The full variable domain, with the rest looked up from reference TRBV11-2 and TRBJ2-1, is EAGVAQSPRYKIIEKRQSVAFWCNPISGHATLYWYQQILGQGPKLLIQFQNNGVVDDSQLPKDRFSAERLKGVDSTLKIQPAKLEDSAVYLCASSSIGGGKEQFFGPGTRLTVL.

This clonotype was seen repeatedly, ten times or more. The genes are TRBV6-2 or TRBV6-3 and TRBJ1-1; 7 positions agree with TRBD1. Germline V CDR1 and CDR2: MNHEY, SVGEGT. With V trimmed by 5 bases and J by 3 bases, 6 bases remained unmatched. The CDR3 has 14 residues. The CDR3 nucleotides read TGTGCCAGCAGTGTTTGGACAGGACACACTGAAGCTTTCTTT. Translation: CASSVWTGHTEAFF.

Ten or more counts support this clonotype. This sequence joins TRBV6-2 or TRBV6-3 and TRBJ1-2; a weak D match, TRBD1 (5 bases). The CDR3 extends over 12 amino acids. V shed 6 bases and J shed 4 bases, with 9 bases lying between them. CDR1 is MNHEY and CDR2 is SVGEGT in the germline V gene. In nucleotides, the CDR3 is TGTGCCAGCAGGGGGGAACCCTATGGCTACACCTTC. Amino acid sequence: CASRGEPYGYTF.

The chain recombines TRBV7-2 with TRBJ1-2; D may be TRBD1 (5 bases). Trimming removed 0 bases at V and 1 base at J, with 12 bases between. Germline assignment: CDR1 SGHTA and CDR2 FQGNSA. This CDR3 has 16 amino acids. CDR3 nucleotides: TGTGCCAGCAGCTTAGCGGAGGCCAGGGATAACTATGGCTACACCTTC. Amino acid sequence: CASSLAEARDNYGYTF.

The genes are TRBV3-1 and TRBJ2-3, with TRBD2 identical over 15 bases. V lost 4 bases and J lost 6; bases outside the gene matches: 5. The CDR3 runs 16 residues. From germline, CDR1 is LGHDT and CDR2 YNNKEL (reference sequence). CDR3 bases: TGTGCCAGCAGCCGAGGACTAGCGGGGGGGCCGGATACGCAGTATTTT. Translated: CASSRGLAGGPDTQYF.

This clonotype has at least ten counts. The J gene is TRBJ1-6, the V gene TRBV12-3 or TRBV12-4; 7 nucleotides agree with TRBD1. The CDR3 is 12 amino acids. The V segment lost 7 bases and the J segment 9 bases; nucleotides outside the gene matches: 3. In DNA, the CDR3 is TGTGCCAGCAACAGGGGTGGTTCACCCCTCCACTTT. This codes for CASNRGGSPLHF.

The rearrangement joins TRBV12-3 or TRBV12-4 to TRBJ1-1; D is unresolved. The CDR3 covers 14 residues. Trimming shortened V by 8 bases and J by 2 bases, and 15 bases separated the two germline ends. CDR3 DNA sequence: TGTGCCAGCCCTAGACCGGGGAGAAACACTGAAGCTTTCTTT. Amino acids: CASPRPGRNTEAFF.

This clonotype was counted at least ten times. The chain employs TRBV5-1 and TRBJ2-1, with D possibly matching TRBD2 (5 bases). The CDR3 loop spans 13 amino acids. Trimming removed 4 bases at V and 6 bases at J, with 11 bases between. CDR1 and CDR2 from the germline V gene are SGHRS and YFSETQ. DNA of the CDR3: TGCGCCAGCAGCCCCCGGACTCTCAATGAGCAGTTCTTC. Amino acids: CASSPRTLNEQFF.

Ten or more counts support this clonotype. The CDR3, as DNA: TGTGCCAGCAGCTCGGGACAGAGCTCCTACAATGAGCAGTTCTTC. It encodes CASSSGQSSYNEQFF. V is TRBV7-2 and J is TRBJ2-1; 7 bases are a match to TRBD1. Germline V gene sequence: CDR1 SGHTA, CDR2 FQGNSA. The CDR3 consists of 15 residues. V shed 4 bases and J 0 bases; nucleotides not matched to a gene: 3.

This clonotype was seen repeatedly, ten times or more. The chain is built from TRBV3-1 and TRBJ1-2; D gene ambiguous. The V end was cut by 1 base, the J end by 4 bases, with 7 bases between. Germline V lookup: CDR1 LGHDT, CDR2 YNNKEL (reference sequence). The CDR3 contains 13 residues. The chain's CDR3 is CASSQGGFYGYTF. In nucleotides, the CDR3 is TGTGCCAGCAGCCAAGGGGGATTCTATGGCTACACCTTC.

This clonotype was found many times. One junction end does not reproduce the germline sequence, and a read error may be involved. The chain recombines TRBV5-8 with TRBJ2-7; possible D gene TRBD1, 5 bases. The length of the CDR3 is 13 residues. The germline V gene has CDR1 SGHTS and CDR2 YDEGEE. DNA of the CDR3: TGCGCCAGCAGCTTGGAACCAGGGTACGAGCAGTACTTC. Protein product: CASSLEPGYEQYF.

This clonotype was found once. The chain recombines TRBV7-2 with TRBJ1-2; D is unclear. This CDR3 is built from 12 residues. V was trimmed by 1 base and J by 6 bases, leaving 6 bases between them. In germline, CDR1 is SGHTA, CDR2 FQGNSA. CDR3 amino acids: CASSLDYHGYTF. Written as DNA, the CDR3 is TGTGCCAGCAGCTTAGACTACCATGGCTACACCTTC.

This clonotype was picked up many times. CDR3 in amino acids: CASSSMTTSTDTQYF. In nucleotides, the CDR3 is TGTGCCAGCAGCTCAATGACTACTAGCACAGATACGCAGTATTTT. The J gene is TRBJ2-3, the V gene TRBV5-4, with D maybe TRBD2 (5 bases). Trimming pared 3 bases from V and 0 bases from J, leaving 11 bases between. Germline CDR1 reads SGHNT; CDR2 reads YYREEE (reference sequence). The CDR3 is made up of 15 amino acids.

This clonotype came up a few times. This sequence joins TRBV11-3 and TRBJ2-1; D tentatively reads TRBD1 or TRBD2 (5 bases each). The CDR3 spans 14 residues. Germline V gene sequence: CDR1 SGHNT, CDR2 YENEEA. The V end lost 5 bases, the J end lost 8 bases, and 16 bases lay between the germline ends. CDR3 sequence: CASSPGPLGDEQFF. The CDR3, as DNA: TGTGCCAGCAGCCCGGGGCCTCTAGGCGATGAGCAGTTCTTC.

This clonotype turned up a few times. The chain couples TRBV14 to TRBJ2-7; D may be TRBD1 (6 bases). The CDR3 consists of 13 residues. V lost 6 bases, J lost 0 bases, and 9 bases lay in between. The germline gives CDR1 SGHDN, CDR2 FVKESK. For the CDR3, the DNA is TGTGCCAGCAGGCAGGGGAGCTCCTACGAGCAGTACTTC. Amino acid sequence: CASRQGSSYEQYF. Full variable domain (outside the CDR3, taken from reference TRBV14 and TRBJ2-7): EAGVTQFPSHSVIEKGQTVTLRCDPISGHDNLYWYRRVMGKEIKFLLHFVKESKQDESGMPNNRFLAERTGGTYSTLKVQPAELEDSGVYFCASRQGSSYEQYFGPGTRLTVT.

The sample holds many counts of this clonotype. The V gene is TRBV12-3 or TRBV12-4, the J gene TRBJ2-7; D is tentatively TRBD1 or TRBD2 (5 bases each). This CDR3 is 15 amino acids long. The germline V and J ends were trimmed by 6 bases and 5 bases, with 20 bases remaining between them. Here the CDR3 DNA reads TGTGCCAGCAGCTTGAGCTGGATGGGGCGGGACGAGCAGTACTTC. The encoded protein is CASSLSWMGRDEQYF.

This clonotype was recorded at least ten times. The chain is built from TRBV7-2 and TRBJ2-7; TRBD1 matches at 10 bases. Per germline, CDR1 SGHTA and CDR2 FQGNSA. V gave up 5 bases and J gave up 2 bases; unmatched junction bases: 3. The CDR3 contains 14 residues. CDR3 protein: CASSRDRGTYEQYF. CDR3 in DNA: TGTGCCAGCAGCCGGGACAGGGGTACCTACGAGCAGTACTTC. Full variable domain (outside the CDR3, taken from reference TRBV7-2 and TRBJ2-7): GAGVSQSPSNKVTEKGKDVELRCDPISGHTALYWYRQSLGQGLEFLIYFQGNSAPDKSGLPSDRFSAERTGGSVSTLTIQRTQQEDSAVYLCASSRDRGTYEQYFGPGTRLTVT.

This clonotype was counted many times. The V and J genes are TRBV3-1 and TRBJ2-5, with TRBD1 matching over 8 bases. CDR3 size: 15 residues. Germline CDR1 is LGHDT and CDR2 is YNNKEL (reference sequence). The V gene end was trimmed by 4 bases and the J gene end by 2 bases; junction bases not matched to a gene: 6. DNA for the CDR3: TGTGCCAGCAGCCCAAGGACAGGGCGGCAAGAGACCCAGTACTTC. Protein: CASSPRTGRQETQYF.

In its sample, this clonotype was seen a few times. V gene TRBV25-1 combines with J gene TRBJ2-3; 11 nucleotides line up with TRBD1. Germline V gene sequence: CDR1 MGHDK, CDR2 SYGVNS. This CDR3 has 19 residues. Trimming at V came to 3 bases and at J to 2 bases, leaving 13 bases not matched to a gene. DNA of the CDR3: TGTGCCAGCAGTGATATAGGACAGGGGGCGTTGGGAATCACAGATACGCAGTATTTT. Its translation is CASSDIGQGALGITDTQYF. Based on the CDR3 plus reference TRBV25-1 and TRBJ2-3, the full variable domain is EADIYQTPRYLVIGTGKKITLECSQTMGHDKMYWYQQDPGMELHLIHYSYGVNSTEKGDLSSESTVSRIRTEHFPLTLESARPSHTSQYLCASSDIGQGALGITDTQYFGPGTRLTVL.

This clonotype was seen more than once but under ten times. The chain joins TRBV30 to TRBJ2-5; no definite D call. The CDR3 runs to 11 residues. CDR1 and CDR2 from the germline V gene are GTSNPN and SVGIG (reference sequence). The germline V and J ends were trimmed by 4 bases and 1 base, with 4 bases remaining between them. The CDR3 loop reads CAWTGQETQYF. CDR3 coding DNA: TGTGCCTGGACAGGCCAAGAGACCCAGTACTTC.

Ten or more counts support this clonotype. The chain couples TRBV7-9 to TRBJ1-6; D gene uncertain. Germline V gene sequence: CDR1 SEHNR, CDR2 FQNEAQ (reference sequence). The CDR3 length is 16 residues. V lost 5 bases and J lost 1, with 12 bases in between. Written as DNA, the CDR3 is TGTGCCAGCAGCCCCGAGGGAGAATCCTATAATTCACCCCTCCACTTT. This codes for CASSPEGESYNSPLHF.

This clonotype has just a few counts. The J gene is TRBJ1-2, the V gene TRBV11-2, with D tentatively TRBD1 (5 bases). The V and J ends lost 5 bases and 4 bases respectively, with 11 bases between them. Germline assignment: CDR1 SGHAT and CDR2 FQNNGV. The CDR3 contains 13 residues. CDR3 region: CASSGGRFYGYTF. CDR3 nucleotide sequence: TGTGCCAGCAGCGGGGGGAGGTTCTATGGCTACACCTTC.

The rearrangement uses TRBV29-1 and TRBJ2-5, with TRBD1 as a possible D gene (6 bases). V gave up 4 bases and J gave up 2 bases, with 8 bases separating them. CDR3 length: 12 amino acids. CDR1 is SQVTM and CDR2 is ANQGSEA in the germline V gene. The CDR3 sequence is CSVAQGQETQYF. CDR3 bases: TGCAGCGTTGCCCAGGGGCAAGAGACCCAGTACTTC. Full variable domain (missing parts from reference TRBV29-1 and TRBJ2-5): SAVISQKPSRDICQRGTSLTIQCQVDSQVTMMFWYRQQPGQSLTLIATANQGSEATYESGFVIDKFPISRPNLTFSTLTVSNMSPEDSSIYLCSVAQGQETQYFGPGTRLLVL.

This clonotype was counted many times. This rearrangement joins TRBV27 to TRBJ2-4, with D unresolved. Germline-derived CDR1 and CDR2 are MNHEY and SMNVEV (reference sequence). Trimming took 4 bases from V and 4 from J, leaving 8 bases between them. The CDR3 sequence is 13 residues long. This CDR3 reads CASSYGSKNIQYF. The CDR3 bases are TGTGCCAGCAGTTATGGCTCAAAAAACATTCAGTACTTC.

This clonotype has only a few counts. DNA of the CDR3: TGTGCCAGCAGTTCGGGACATTCGAATCAGCCCCAGCATTTT. Its protein product is CASSSGHSNQPQHF. The chain carries TRBV28 and TRBJ1-5; TRBD1 might be the D (6 bases). The V gene lost 4 bases and the J gene lost 4 bases, with 11 bases spanning the gap. The germline CDR1 and CDR2 sequences are MDHEN and SYDVKM. The CDR3 has 14 amino acids.

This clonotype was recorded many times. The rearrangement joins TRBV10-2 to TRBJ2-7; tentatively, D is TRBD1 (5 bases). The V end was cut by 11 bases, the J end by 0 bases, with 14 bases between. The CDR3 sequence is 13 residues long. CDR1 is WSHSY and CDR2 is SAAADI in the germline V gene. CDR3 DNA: TGCGCCGTTATTCCAGGGTCCTCCTACGAGCAGTACTTC. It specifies CAVIPGSSYEQYF.

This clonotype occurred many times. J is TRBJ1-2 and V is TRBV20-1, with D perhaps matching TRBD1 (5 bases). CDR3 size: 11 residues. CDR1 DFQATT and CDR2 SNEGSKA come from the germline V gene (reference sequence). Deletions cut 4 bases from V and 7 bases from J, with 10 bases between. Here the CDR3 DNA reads TGCAGTGCTACGAGGGGCCGTGGCTACACCTTC. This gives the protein CSATRGRGYTF.